This T cell receptor beta chain comes out of a study of T cells after yellow fever vaccination (dated by TCRdb to about 2019). Regarding the complete study: The SMART-Seq v4 Ultra Low Input RNA kit was used to prepare libraries from fractions with low cell numbers. Bulk PBMC replicates and cell subsets were isolated from blood drawn at multiple timepoints before and after both primary and secondary immunization. Two healthy male donors made up the cohort, one aged 18 to 29 years and the other aged 30 to 40 years. To follow T-cell clones before and after both primary and booster YFV17D yellow fever vaccination, bulk TCR alpha and beta repertoires underwent longitudinal sequencing.

The treatment or condition label of this sample denotes: live attenuated yellow fever vaccine strain. PBMCs were isolated from peripheral blood using a standard Ficoll-Paque protocol. Dynabeads CD4 and CD8 positive selection kits were used to isolate CD4 and CD8 T-cell fractions. TriZol was used to extract RNA from bulk PBMCs, from CD4 and CD8 fractions, and from dextramer-positive and dextramer-negative fractions. This clonotype was counted at least ten times. Its antigen remains undetermined. Base qualities are not recorded, but no much larger clone differs from it by a single base. Study-level results and caveats: After the booster, most clones that had expanded after primary vaccination were detected again (around 97% of CD4 and under 90% of CD8), suggesting broad maintenance of memory. Computational filtering was required because FACS-sorted repertoires could contain abundant contaminating clonotypes from the bulk population. A small fraction of clonotypes showed up in both the CD4 and CD8 compartments, probably as a result of convergent recombination. The study included only two donors, which limits how far the findings can be generalized. Compared with the primary T-cell response, the secondary T-cell response was faster but weaker, reaching its peak on day 5 rather than on day 15.

TCR cDNA was synthesized by 5'RACE template switching, which introduced a universal primer site and unique molecular identifiers. cDNA synthesis was primed from both the TCR alpha and TCR beta constant segments. Two PCR steps were used to amplify libraries, with sample barcodes and sequencing adapters being added in the second step. Sequencing of the libraries was done on either Illumina HiSeq 2500 (2x100 bp) or NovaSeq (2x150 bp). The published analysis was carried out like this. MIGEC handled demultiplexing of reads and collapsing into UMI consensus sequences, while MiXCR performed V(D)J alignment. Clonotypes responding to the vaccine were identified with edgeR on replicate PBMC samples, with the criteria of FDR below 0.01 and a log2 fold change above 5 up to day 15. Each bulk clonotype received a CD4 or CD8 identity based on whether the sequenced CD4 or CD8 repertoire contained that clonotype at higher abundance. TCRdb redid the processing of the public reads, applying fastp at Q25 and MiXCR, and retained in-frame beta chains. Duplicate CDR3 protein sequences are folded into a single record with the most common DNA and genes. For this entry, the V and J calls and clone size follow TCRdb and not the study's own pipeline. This sample has about 180,000 distinct CDR3 sequences in its table, and about 6% of those were observed once. The top ten hold 2.5% to 3.5% of the sample.

Based on the germline V gene, the CDR1 and CDR2 sequences are SGDLS and YYNGEE. The CDR3 spans 15 residues, from the cysteine through the phenylalanine. The retained sequence is limited to the CDR3, 45 bases, with the frame set at the first base. The germline ends are 7 bases apart after V is trimmed by 0 bases and J by 0 bases. The clonotype originates from a young man who received the YFV17D yellow fever vaccine. Sequenced here: CD4+ T cells sorted from PBMCs, sampled on the day of the first yellow fever vaccination. Recombination joined TRBV9 with TRBJ1-5; too little of a D gene remains to name it. This receptor has the CDR3 CASSVGGNSNQPQHF. The bases read TGTGCCAGCAGCGTAGGTGGGAATAGCAATCAGCCCCAGCATTTT.